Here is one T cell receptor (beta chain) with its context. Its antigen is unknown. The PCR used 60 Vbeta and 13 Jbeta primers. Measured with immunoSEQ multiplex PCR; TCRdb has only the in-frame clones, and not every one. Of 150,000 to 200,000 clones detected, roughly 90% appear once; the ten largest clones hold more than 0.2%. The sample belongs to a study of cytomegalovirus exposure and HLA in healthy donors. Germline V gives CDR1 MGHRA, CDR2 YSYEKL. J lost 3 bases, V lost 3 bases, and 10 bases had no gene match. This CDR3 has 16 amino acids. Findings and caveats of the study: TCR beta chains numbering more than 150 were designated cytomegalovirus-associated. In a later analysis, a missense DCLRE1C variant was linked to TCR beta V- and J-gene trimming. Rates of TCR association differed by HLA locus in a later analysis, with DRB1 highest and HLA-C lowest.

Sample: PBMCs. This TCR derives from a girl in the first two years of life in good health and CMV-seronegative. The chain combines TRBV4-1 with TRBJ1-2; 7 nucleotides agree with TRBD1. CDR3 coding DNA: TGCGCCAGCAGCCAGGATCCGGGCAGGGGGTACTATGGCTACACCTTC. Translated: CASSQDPGRGYYGYTF.